A single sample gave rise to the 23 T cell receptor beta chains below, sequenced in a study of regulatory T cells in long-lasting Graves disease. Noted time point: newly diagnosed GD, antithyroid drugs for less than 3 months. PBMC RNA served as the TCR library source. HTBI primers from iRepertoire and Arm-PCR of CDR3 regions yielded the TCR beta libraries. TCRdb called the multiplex PCR reads again in MiXCR, with one record for every CDR3 protein. The table has about 240,000 distinct CDR3 sequences, roughly a fifth seen once. Sequencing used peripheral blood mononuclear cells (PBMCs), obtained at new diagnosis, from a patient treated with antithyroid drugs. The receptors derive from a female donor with Graves disease.

This clonotype was counted at least ten times. The chain recombines TRBV7-7 with TRBJ2-1, with 9 bases fitting TRBD2. This CDR3 region has 13 residues. CDR1 is SSHAT, CDR2 FNYEAQ, per germline (reference sequence). V lost 8 bases to trimming and J lost 7 bases; unmatched junction nucleotides: 6. This chain's CDR3 is CASSFSGGNEQFF. CDR3 bases: TGTGCCAGCTCTTTTAGCGGGGGAAATGAGCAGTTCTTC.

This clonotype has at least ten counts. V and J are TRBV7-3 and TRBJ1-1; D not resolved. The CDR3 spans 12 residues. Germline-derived CDR1 and CDR2 are SGHTA and FQGTGA. Trimming removed 1 base at V and 7 bases at J, with 7 bases between. The CDR3 protein is CASSLNGREAFF. CDR3 coding DNA: TGTGCCAGCAGCTTAAATGGACGTGAAGCTTTCTTT.

This clonotype was found many times. The chain employs TRBV2 and TRBJ2-7; D gene ambiguous. CDR1 SNHLY and CDR2 FYNNEI come from the germline V gene. The CDR3 has 11 amino acids. V shed 7 bases and J shed 3 bases, with 7 bases lying between them. CDR3 DNA: TGTGCCAGCACCAACAGCTACGAGCAGTACTTC. It is translated as CASTNSYEQYF.

The table lists this clonotype with many counts. The chain has TRBV6-1 and TRBJ1-1; TRBD1 agrees at 7 bases. Germline loops: CDR1 MNHNS, CDR2 SASEGT. The J segment lost 4 bases and the V segment lost 6 bases, leaving 5 bases of the junction unmatched. The CDR3 sequence is 13 residues long. CDR3 coding DNA: TGTGCCAGCAGACCCACAGGGGCCACTGAAGCTTTCTTT. Amino acid sequence: CASRPTGATEAFF.

This clonotype came up many times. The chain recombines TRBV7-9 with TRBJ2-5; D remains unclear. This CDR3 spans 14 amino acids. CDR1 is SEHNR and CDR2 is FQNEAQ in the germline V gene (reference sequence). V lost 5 bases to trimming and J lost 5 bases, with 15 bases between them. The CDR3 coding sequence is TGTGCCAGCAGCCCCCGATGGGGATTGGAGACCCAGTACTTC. Its translation is CASSPRWGLETQYF.

There are many counts of this clonotype. This sequence joins TRBV5-1 and TRBJ2-7, with TRBD1 matching 8 bases. Germline CDR1 is SGHRS and CDR2 is YFSETQ. With V trimmed by 5 bases and J by 6 bases, 1 base remained unmatched. CDR3 size: 11 residues. The CDR3: CASRQGVEQYF. The CDR3 DNA reads TGCGCCAGCAGACAGGGGGTCGAGCAGTACTTC.

V gene TRBV3-1 combines with J gene TRBJ1-5; no definite D call. The CDR3 has 14 amino acids. Germline V lookup: CDR1 LGHDT, CDR2 YNNKEL (reference sequence). Trimming pared 4 bases from V and 4 bases from J, leaving 11 bases between. Here the CDR3 reads CASSLKGTNQPQHF. CDR3 DNA sequence: TGTGCCAGCAGCCTTAAGGGCACAAATCAGCCCCAGCATTTT.

This clonotype appeared once. The V gene is TRBV7-9, the J gene TRBJ2-5, with 7 bases lining up with TRBD2. Germline CDR1 and CDR2: SEHNR and FQNEAQ (reference sequence). V was clipped by 1 base and J by 5 bases; unmatched bases: 1. CDR3 length: 13 residues. In nucleotides, the CDR3 is TGTGCCAGCAGCTTAGTTAGCGGGGAGACCCAGTACTTC. It codes for CASSLVSGETQYF.

A word on this clonotype: This likely traces to a read error, being one base from a far larger clone. The rearrangement uses TRBV10-3 and TRBJ2-5; 7 bases fit TRBD2. This CDR3 has 14 amino acids. The V gene end was trimmed by 5 bases and the J gene end by 6 bases; junction bases not matched to a gene: 9. Germline CDR1 ENHRY, CDR2 SYGVKD. The CDR3 sequence is CAISSRAGSKTQYF. The CDR3 nucleotides are TGTGCCATCAGTTCCAGAGCGGGAAGCAAGACCCAGTACTTC.

This clonotype was seen a few times. The CDR3: CASSLVQPDYNSPLHF. Written as DNA, the CDR3 is TGCGCCAGCAGCTTGGTCCAGCCGGATTATAATTCACCCCTCCACTTT. This sequence joins TRBV5-1 and TRBJ1-6, with D unresolved. This CDR3 is 16 amino acids long. Trimming left V 0 bases short and J 4 bases short, with 11 bases between. CDR1 is SGHRS, CDR2 YFSETQ, per germline.

This clonotype has at least ten counts. This chain joins TRBV20-1 and TRBJ2-7; 7 bases match TRBD2. V was pared by 5 bases and J by 4 bases, with 8 bases of the junction left unmatched. CDR1 is DFQATT and CDR2 is SNEGSKA in the germline V gene (reference sequence). There are 13 residues in the CDR3. This chain's CDR3 is CSARPGGFYEQYF. In nucleotides, the CDR3 is TGCAGTGCTCGACCGGGGGGATTTTACGAGCAGTACTTC.

This clonotype was observed a few times. The genes are TRBV29-1 and TRBJ1-4, with 11 bases lining up with TRBD1. Germline assignment: CDR1 SQVTM and CDR2 ANQGSEA. V lost 7 bases, J lost 10 bases, and 11 bases stayed unmatched. The CDR3 extends over 14 amino acids. The CDR3 is CSAQGGTGGGKLFF. The CDR3 DNA sequence: TGCAGCGCCCAGGGAGGGACAGGGGGGGGAAAACTGTTTTTT.

This clonotype came up many times. The chain recombines TRBV2 with TRBJ2-7, with 8 bases aligning to TRBD2. Per germline, CDR1 SNHLY and CDR2 FYNNEI. J was trimmed by 2 bases and V by 8 bases; bases with no gene match: 11. The CDR3 length is 15 residues. The CDR3 is CASETMRGLAYEQYF. CDR3 sequence (DNA): TGTGCCAGCGAAACCATGAGGGGACTAGCCTACGAGCAGTACTTC.

This clonotype was observed at least ten times. J is TRBJ1-5 and V is TRBV6-1, with 9 bases that match TRBD1. The CDR3 spans 13 residues. The ends lost 4 bases at V and 6 bases at J; junction bases unmatched: 1. CDR1 is MNHNS and CDR2 is SASEGT in the germline V gene. The CDR3 loop is CASSGQGVQPQHF. In DNA, the CDR3 is TGTGCCAGCAGTGGACAGGGGGTTCAGCCCCAGCATTTT.

This clonotype was found many times. The chain joins TRBV3-1 to TRBJ2-7; TRBD1 matches 11 bases. Germline assignment: CDR1 LGHDT and CDR2 YNNKEL (reference sequence). The CDR3 is 16 amino acids. Trimming cost V 0 bases and J 5 bases; bases outside gene matches: 6. The CDR3 DNA is TGTGCCAGCAGCCAAGATGGGACAGGGGGACGGGACGAGCAGTACTTC. Its translation is CASSQDGTGGRDEQYF.

This clonotype was recorded many times. The chain uses TRBV18 and TRBJ1-1; D is uncertain. The CDR3 sequence is 13 residues long. Per the germline V gene, CDR1 is KGHSH and CDR2 is LQKENI. Trimming cost V 5 bases and J 1 base, with 8 bases left between them. CDR3 sequence reads: CASSDSGNTEAFF. Here the CDR3 DNA reads TGTGCCAGCTCAGACTCAGGGAACACTGAAGCTTTCTTT.

This clonotype has at least ten counts. The genes are TRBV20-1 and TRBJ2-1; no firm D call. With 6 bases removed from V and 5 bases from J, the gap between germline ends came to 11 bases. The CDR3 has 12 amino acids. Germline CDR1 reads DFQATT; CDR2 reads SNEGSKA (reference sequence). The CDR3 DNA reads as TGCAGTGCGGCCCCCCCCGACAATGAGCAGTTCTTC. The encoded protein is CSAAPPDNEQFF.

J is TRBJ2-3 and V is TRBV19; D is perhaps TRBD1 (5 bases). The CDR3 has 15 residues. Germline V gene data show CDR1 as LNHDA and CDR2 as SQIVND (reference sequence). V lost 1 base and J 2 bases, leaving 10 bases between the germline ends. For the CDR3, the DNA is TGTGCCAGTAGTATAGGCTACAGGCACACAGATACGCAGTATTTT. Amino acid sequence: CASSIGYRHTDTQYF.

This clonotype was seen only once. This chain joins TRBV19 and TRBJ2-2; TRBD1 agrees at 7 bases. V shed 6 bases and J 4 bases; nucleotides not matched to a gene: 5. Germline CDR1 LNHDA, CDR2 SQIVND (reference sequence). This CDR3 has 14 amino acids. The CDR3 DNA is TGTGCCAGTAGGAGAGGGGGCGGCACCGGGGAGCTGTTTTTT. Protein product: CASRRGGGTGELFF.

This clonotype showed up many times. The chain combines TRBV7-2 with TRBJ1-4; D gene ambiguous. Trimming removed 1 base at V and 6 bases at J, with 18 bases between. Per germline, CDR1 SGHTA and CDR2 FQGNSA. This CDR3 is 17 amino acids long. The CDR3 loop is CASSLGRPGISYEKLFF. As DNA, the CDR3 is TGTGCCAGCAGCTTAGGTCGTCCAGGAATCTCATATGAAAAACTGTTTTTT.

This clonotype was counted ten times or more. V usage is TRBV11-3 and J usage is TRBJ2-1; 7 positions agree with TRBD2. V gave up 1 base and J gave up 7 bases; unmatched junction bases: 7. This CDR3 is built from 15 residues. Germline V gives CDR1 SGHNT, CDR2 YENEEA. This CDR3 is CASSLGISGRNEQFF. In DNA, the CDR3 is TGTGCCAGCAGCTTAGGGATTAGCGGGCGTAATGAGCAGTTCTTC.

The V and J genes are TRBV19 and TRBJ2-3; 11 positions match TRBD2. Near its end, the DNA agrees better with TRBJ2-1, so the J call may be wrong. The CDR3 is 16 amino acids. Germline CDR1 is LNHDA and CDR2 is SQIVND (reference sequence). The CDR3 region is CASSPHPSGGINEQFF. The CDR3 region has the DNA TGTGCCAGTAGTCCCCACCCTAGCGGGGGGATCAATGAGCAGTTCTTC.

This clonotype was recorded many times. This chain links TRBV20-1 with TRBJ1-2, with a tentative D call TRBD1 (5 bases). CDR3 size: 14 residues. Germline V gene data show CDR1 as DFQATT and CDR2 as SNEGSKA (reference sequence). Trimming pared 4 bases from V and 4 bases from J, leaving 16 bases between. This CDR3 is CSATGGGDVYGYTF. The CDR3 DNA reads TGCAGTGCTACCGGAGGAGGGGATGTCTATGGCTACACCTTC.